This T cell receptor beta chain was identified during a study of blood T cells in healthy people across ages. Study-level findings and limits: The long-lived group displayed more naive CD4+ cells, plus higher diversity, than the aged donors did. Diversity of TCR beta correlated strongly with naive T cell percentage. Older individuals had lower TCR beta diversity per million T cells (the decline was roughly linear).

No fewer than 6.5 million PBMCs went into each sample. This clonotype was counted ten times or more. What it recognizes is unknown. At one end, the junction sequence differs from germline, possibly due to a read error. This CDR3 has 14 amino acids. Germline V gene data show CDR1 as MGHRA and CDR2 as YSYEKL. A second PCR, run for about 7 to 11 cycles, used a sample-barcoded 5' primer plus a J-beta primer mix. Each CDR3 protein gets one entry after TCRdb re-called the 5' RACE reads with MiXCR. The table has roughly 1.5 million distinct CDR3 sequences, approximately 39% seen once. The sample comprised blood. The chain employs TRBV4-1 and TRBJ1-6; D is unresolved. The sequence was collected from a woman younger than 35 in good health. CDR3 sequence (DNA): TGCGCCAGCAGCAAAGAAGGACGGCAATCACCCCTCCACTTT. It codes for CASSKEGRQSPLHF.